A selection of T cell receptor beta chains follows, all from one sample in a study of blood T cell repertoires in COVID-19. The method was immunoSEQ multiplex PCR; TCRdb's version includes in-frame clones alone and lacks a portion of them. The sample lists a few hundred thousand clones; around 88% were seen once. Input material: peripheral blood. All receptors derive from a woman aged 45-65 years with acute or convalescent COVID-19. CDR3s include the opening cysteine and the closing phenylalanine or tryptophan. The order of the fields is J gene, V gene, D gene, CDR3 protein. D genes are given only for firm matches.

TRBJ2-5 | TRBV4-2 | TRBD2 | CASSGSGRAGETQYF
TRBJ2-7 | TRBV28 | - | CATTKLQAPYEQYF
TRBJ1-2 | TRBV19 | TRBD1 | CASSTQRQGNYGYTF
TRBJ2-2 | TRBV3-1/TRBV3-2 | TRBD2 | CASSQSHPYAGGMNTGELFF
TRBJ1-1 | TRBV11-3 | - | CASSLAGQLGNTEAFF
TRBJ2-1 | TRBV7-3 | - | CASSLERYNEQFF
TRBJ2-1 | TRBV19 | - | CASSFYYTYNEQFF
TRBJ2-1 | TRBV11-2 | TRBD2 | CASSPVRREGYNEQFF
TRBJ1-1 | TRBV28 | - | CASIGGQRVTEAFF
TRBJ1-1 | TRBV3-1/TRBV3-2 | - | CASSQDSTGDTEAFF
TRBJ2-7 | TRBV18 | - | CASSPPGQTYEQYF
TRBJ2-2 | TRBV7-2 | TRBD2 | CASSLAPSGNTGELFF
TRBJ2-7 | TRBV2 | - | CASSGSRQTSSYEQYF
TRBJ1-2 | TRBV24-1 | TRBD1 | CATSDYGQDYGYTF
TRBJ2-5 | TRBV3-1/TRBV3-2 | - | CASSPDSVSETQYF
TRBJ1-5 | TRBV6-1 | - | CASSEESVFGPQHF
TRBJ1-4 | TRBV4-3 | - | CASSPPGHGDEKLFF
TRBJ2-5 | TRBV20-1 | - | CSARPGVQYF
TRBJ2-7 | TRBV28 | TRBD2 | CASMDSSGVLSYEQYF
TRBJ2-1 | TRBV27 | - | CASSSELWGTEQFF
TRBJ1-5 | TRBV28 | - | CASNFRGRGNQPQHF
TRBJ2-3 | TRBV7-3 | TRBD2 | CASSPPGLAGGGDTQYF
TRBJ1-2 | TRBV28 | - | CASSPASQKHPGYTF
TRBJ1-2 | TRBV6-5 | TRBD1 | CASSRKGQGGRGYTF
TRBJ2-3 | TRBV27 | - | CASSLLWGAVTDTQYF
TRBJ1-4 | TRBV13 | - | CASSLAAGRGKLFF
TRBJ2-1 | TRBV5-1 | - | CASSLGQGISEQFF
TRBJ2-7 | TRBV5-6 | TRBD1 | CASSLVGTGDYEQYF
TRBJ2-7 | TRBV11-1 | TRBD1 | CASSPRDRGAFEQYF
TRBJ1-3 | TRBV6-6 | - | CASSSLDREQGNTIYF
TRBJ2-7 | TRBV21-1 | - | CASSKDGEREQYF
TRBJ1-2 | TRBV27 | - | CASSHMGLDNRYGYTF
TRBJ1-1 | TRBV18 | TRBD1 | CASSPNQGQGFEAFF
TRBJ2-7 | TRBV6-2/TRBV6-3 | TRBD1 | CASSYVTGRDEQYF
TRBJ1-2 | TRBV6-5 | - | CASSYGDSYTF
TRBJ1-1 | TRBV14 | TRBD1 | CASSQYRGTEAFF
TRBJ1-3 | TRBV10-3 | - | CAISDRTTSGNTIYF
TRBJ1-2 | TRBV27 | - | CASSLRQFYGYTF
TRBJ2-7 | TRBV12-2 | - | CARMSRTSRYEQYF
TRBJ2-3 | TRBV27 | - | CASSRQGLTDTQYF
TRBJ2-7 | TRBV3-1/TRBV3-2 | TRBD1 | CASSTRDRGFSEQYF
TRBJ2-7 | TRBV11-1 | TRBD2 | CASSLPRGDQTYEQYF